This TCR beta chain was captured by sequencing in a study of blood T cell repertoires in COVID-19. About the study: PBMCs, B-cell-depleted T cells, or T cells provided the cDNA or gDNA that made up the material.

In Seattle, patients joined the study during active infection and were tracked longitudinally. CDR1 LGHDT and CDR2 YNNKEL come from the germline V gene (reference sequence). This CDR3 spans 14 amino acids. Trimming cost V 0 bases and J 13 bases; bases outside gene matches: 8. In this sample, this clone turned up a few times. Profiling relied on immunoSEQ multiplex PCR, and the TCRdb table lists in-frame clones only, not all of them. The repertoire holds about 190,000 clones, with about 81% as singletons. The V gene is TRBV3-1 (or the pseudogene TRBV3-2), the J gene TRBJ2-1; 8 positions agree with TRBD2. The sample was peripheral blood. The source of this sequence is a woman aged 80 or over with COVID-19, enrolled during active disease. As DNA, the CDR3 is TGTGCCAGCAGCCAAGATACTTTGGGACTAGGACAGTTCTTC. Residues: CASSQDTLGLGQFF.